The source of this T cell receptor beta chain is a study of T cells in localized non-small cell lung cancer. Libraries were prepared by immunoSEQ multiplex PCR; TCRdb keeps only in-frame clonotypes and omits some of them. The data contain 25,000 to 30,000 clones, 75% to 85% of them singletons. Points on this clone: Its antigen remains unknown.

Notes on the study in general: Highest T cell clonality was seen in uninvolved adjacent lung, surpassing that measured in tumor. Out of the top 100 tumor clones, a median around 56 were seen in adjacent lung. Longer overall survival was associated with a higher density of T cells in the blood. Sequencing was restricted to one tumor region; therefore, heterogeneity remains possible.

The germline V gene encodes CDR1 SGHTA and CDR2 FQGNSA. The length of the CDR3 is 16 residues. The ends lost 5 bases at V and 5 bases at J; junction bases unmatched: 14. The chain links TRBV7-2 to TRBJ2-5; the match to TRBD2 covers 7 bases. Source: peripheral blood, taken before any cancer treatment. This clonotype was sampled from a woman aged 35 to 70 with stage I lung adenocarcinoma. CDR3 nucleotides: TGTGCCAGCAGCCCAGACCTTCCGGGGGGATTCGAGACCCAGTACTTC. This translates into CASSPDLPGGFETQYF.